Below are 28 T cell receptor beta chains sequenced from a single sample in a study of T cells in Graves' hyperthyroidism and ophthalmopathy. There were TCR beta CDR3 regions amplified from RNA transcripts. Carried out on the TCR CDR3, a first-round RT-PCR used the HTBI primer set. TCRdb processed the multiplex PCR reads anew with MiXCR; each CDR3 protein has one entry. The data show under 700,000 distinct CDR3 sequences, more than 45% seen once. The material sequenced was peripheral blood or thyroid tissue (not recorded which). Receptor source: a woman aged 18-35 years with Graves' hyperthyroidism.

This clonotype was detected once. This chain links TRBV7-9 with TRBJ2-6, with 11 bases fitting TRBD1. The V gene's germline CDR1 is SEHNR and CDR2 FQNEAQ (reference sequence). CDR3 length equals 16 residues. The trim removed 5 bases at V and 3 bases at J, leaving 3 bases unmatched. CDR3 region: CASSLGTGGGANVLTF. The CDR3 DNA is TGTGCCAGCAGCCTCGGGACAGGGGGTGGGGCCAACGTCCTGACTTTC.

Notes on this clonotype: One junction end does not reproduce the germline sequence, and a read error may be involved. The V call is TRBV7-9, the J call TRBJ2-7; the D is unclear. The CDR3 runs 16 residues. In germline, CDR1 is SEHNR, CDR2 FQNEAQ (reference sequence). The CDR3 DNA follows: TGCGCCAGCAGCCAAGACCCATTCCTCGCGACCTACGGGCAGTACTTC. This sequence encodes CASSQDPFLATYGQYF. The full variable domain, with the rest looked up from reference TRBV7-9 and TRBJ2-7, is DTGVSQNPRHKITKRGQNVTFRCDPISEHNRLYWYRQTLGQGPEFLTYFQNEAQLEKSRLLSDRFSAERPKGSFSTLEIQRTEQGDSAMYLCASSQDPFLATYGQYFGPGTRLTVT.

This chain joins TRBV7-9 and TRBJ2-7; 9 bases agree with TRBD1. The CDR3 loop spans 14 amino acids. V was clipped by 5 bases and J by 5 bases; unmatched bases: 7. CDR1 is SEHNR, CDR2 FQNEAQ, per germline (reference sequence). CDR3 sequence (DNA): TGTGCCAGCAGCCTCGGACAGGGGAGAGACGAGCAGTACTTC. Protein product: CASSLGQGRDEQYF.

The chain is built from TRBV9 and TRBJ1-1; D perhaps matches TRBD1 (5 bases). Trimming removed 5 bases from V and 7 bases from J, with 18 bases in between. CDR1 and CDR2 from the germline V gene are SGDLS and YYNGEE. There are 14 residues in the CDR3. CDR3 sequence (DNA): TGTGCCAGCAGTTATTCCGGGACCGTGAGTGAAGCTTTCTTT. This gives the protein CASSYSGTVSEAFF.

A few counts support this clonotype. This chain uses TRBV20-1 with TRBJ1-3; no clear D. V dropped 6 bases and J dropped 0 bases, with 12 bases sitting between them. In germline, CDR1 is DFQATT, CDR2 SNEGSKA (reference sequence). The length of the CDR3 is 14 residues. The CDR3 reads CSAQIDGSGNTIYF. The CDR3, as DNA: TGCAGTGCCCAAATCGACGGCTCTGGAAACACCATATATTTT.

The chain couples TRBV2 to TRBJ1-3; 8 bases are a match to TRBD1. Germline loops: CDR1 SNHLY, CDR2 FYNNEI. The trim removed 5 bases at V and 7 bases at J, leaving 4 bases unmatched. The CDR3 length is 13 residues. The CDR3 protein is CASSTNRGNTIYF. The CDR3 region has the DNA TGTGCCAGCAGTACGAACAGGGGGAACACCATATATTTT. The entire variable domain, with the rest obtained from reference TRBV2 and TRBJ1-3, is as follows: EPEVTQTPSHQVTQMGQEVILRCVPISNHLYFYWYRQILGQKVEFLVSFYNNEISEKSEIFDDQFSVERPDGSNFTLKIRSTKLEDSAMYFCASSTNRGNTIYFGEGSWLTVV.

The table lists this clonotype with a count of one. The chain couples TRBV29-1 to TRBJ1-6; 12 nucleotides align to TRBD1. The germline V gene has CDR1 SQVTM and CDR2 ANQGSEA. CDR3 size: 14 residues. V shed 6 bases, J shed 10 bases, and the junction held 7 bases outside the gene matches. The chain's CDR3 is CSVAGTGGFSPLHF. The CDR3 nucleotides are TGCAGCGTGGCCGGGACAGGGGGCTTCTCACCCCTCCACTTT.

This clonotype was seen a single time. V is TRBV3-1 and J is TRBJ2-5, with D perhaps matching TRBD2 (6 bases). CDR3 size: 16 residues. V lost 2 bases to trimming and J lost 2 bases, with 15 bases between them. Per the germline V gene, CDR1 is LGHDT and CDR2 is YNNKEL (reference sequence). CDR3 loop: CASSQKGLAPQETQYF. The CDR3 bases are TGTGCCAGCAGCCAAAAAGGGCTAGCGCCACAAGAGACCCAGTACTTC.

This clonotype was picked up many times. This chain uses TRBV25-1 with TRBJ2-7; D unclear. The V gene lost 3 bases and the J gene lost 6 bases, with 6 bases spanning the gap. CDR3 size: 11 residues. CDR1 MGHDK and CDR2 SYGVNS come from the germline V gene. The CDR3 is CASSEASEQYF. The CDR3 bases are TGTGCCAGCAGTGAGGCGAGCGAGCAGTACTTC.

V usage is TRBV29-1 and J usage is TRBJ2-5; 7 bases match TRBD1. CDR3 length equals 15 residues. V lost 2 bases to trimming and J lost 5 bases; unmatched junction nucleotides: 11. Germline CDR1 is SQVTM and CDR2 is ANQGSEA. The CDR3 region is CSVENLRGRPETQYF. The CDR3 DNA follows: TGCAGCGTTGAAAATCTTAGGGGGCGCCCGGAGACCCAGTACTTC.

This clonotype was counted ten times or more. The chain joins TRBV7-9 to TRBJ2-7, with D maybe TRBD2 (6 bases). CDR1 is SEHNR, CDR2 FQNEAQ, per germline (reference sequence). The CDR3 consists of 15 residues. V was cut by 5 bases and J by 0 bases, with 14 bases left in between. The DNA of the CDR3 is TGTGCCAGCAGCCTCGCGACGGGAGTCTCCTACGAGCAGTACTTC. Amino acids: CASSLATGVSYEQYF. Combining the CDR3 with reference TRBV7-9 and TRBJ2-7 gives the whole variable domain DTGVSQNPRHKITKRGQNVTFRCDPISEHNRLYWYRQTLGQGPEFLTYFQNEAQLEKSRLLSDRFSAERPKGSFSTLEIQRTEQGDSAMYLCASSLATGVSYEQYFGPGTRLTVT.

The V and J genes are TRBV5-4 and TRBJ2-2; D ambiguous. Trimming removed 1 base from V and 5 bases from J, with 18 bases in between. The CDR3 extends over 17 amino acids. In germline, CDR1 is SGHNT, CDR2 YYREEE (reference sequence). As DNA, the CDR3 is TGTGCCAGCAGCTTGTTGGAGAGTGGTTCCGGGACCGGGGAGCTGTTTTTT. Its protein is CASSLLESGSGTGELFF.

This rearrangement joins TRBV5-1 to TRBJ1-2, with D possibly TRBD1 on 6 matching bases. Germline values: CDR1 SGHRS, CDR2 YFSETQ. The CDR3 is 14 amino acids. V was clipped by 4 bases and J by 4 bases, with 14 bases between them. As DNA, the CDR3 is TGCGCCAGCAGCATAGGGGGGGGATTCTATGGCTACACCTTC. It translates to CASSIGGGFYGYTF. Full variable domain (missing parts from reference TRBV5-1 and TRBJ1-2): KAGVTQTPRYLIKTRGQQVTLSCSPISGHRSVSWYQQTPGQGLQFLFEYFSETQRNKGNFPGRFSGRQFSNSRSEMNVSTLELGDSALYLCASSIGGGFYGYTFGSGTRLTVV.

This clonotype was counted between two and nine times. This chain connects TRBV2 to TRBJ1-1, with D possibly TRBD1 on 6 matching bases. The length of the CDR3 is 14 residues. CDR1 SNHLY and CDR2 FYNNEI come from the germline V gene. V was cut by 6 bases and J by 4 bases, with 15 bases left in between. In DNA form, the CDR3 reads TGTGCCAGCAGAGCAGGGACGGGGGCCACTGAAGCTTTCTTT. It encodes CASRAGTGATEAFF. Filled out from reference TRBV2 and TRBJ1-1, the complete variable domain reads EPEVTQTPSHQVTQMGQEVILRCVPISNHLYFYWYRQILGQKVEFLVSFYNNEISEKSEIFDDQFSVERPDGSNFTLKIRSTKLEDSAMYFCASRAGTGATEAFFGQGTRLTVV.

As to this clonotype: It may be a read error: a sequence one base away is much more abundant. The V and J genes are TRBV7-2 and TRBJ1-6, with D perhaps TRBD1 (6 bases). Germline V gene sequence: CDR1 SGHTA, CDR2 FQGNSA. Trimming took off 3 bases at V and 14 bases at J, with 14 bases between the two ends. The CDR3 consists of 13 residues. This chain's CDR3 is CASSLVEGGSLHF. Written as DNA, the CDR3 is TGTGCCAGCAGCTTGGTCGAGGGGGGATCCCTCCACTTT.

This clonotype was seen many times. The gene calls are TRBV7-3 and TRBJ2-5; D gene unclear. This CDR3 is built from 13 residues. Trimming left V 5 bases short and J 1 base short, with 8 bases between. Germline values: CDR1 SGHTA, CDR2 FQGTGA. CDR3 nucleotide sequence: TGTGCCAGCAGCCCCTCCTCCCAAGAGACCCAGTACTTC. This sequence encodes CASSPSSQETQYF. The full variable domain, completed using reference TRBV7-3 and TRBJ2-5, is GAGVSQTPSNKVTEKGKYVELRCDPISGHTALYWYRQSLGQGPEFLIYFQGTGAADDSGLPNDRFFAVRPEGSVSTLKIQRTERGDSAVYLCASSPSSQETQYFGPGTRLLVL.

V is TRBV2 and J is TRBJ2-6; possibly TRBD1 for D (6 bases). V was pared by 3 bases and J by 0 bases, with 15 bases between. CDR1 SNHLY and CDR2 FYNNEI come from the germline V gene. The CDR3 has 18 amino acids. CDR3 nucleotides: TGTGCCAGCAGTGACGTCAGGGGAGCACTCTCTGGGGCCAACGTCCTGACTTTC. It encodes CASSDVRGALSGANVLTF.

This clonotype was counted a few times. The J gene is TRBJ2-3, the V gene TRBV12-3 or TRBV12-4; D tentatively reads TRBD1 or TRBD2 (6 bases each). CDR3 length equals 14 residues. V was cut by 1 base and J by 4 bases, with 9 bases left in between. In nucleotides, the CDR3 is TGTGCCAGCAGTTTAGTGGGGGGCGCAGATACGCAGTATTTT. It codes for CASSLVGGADTQYF.

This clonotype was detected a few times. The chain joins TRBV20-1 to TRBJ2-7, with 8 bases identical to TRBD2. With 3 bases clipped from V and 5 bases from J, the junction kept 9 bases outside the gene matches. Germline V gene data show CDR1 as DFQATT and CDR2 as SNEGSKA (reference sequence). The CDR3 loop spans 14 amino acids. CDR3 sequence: CSARRPGGEHEQYF. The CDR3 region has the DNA TGCAGTGCTAGGAGGCCCGGGGGGGAACACGAGCAGTACTTC.

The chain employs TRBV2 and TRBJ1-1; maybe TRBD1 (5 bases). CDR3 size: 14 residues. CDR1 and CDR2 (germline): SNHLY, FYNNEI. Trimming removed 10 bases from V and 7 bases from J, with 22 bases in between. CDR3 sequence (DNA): TGTGCCACCGCCCCTCGGACGGGGCATTATGAAGCTTTCTTT. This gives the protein CATAPRTGHYEAFF.

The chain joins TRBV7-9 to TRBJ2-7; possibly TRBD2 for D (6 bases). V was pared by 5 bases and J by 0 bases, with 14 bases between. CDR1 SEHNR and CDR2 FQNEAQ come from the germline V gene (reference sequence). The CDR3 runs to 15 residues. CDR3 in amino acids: CASSNGGSGSYEQYF. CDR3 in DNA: TGTGCCAGCAGCAACGGGGGTAGCGGCTCCTACGAGCAGTACTTC.

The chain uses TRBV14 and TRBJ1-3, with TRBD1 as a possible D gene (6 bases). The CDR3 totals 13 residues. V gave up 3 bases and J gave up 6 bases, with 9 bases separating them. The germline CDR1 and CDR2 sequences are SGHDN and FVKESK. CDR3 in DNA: TGTGCCAGCAGCCACAGGGGAGTAAACACCATATATTTT. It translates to CASSHRGVNTIYF. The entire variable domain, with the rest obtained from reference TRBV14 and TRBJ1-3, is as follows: EAGVTQFPSHSVIEKGQTVTLRCDPISGHDNLYWYRRVMGKEIKFLLHFVKESKQDESGMPNNRFLAERTGGTYSTLKVQPAELEDSGVYFCASSHRGVNTIYFGEGSWLTVV.

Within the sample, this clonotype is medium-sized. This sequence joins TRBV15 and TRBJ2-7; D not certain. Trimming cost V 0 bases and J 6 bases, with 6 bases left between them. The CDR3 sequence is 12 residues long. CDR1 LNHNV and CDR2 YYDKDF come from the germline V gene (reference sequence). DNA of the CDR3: TGTGCCACCAGCAGAGATCGGGTCGAGCAGTACTTC. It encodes CATSRDRVEQYF.

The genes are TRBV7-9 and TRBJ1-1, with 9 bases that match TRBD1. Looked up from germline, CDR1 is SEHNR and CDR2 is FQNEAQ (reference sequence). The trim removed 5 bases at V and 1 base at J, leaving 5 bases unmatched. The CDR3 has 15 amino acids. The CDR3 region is CASSIETGGNTEAFF. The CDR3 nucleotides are TGTGCCAGCAGCATCGAGACAGGGGGGAACACTGAAGCTTTCTTT.

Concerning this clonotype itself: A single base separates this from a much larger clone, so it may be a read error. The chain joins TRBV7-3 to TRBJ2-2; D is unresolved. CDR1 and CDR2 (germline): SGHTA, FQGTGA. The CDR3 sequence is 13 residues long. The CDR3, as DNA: TGTACCAGCAGCTACTTAAACACCGGGGAGCTGTTTTTT. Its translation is CTSSYLNTGELFF. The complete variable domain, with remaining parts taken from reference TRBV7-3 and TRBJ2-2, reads GAGVSQTPSNKVTEKGKYVELRCDPISGHTALYWYRQSLGQGPEFLIYFQGTGAADDSGLPNDRFFAVRPEGSVSTLKIQRTERGDSAVYLCTSSYLNTGELFFGEGSRLTVL.

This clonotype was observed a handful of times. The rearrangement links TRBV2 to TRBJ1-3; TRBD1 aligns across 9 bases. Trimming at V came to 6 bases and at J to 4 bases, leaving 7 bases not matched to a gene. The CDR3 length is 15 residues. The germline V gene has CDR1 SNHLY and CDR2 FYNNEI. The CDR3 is CASRYDRGIGNTIYF. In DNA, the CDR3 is TGTGCCAGCAGATACGACAGGGGGATCGGAAACACCATATATTTT.

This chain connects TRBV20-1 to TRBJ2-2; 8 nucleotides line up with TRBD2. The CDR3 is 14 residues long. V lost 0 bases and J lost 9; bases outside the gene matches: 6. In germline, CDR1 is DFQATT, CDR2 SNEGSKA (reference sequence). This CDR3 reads CSARDSSGGRELFF. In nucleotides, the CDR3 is TGCAGTGCTAGAGATTCCAGCGGGGGCCGGGAGCTGTTTTTT.

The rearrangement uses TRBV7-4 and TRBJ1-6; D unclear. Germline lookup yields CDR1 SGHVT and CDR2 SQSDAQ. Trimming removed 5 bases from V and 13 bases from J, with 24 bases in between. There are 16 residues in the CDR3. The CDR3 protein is CASSQSLTETPLPLHF. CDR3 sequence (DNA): TGTGCCAGCAGCCAAAGTTTGACTGAGACTCCCCTGCCCCTCCACTTT.